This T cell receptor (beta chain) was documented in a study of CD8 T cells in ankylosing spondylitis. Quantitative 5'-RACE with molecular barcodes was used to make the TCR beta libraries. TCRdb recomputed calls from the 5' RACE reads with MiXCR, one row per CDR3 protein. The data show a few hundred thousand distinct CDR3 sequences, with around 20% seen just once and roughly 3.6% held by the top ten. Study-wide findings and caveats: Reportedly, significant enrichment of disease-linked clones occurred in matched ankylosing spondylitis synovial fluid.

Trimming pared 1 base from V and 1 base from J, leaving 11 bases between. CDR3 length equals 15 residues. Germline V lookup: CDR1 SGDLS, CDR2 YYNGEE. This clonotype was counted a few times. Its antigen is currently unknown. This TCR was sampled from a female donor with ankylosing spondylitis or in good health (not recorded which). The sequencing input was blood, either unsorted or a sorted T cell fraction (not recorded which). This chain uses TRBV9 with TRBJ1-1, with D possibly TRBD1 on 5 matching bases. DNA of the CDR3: TGTGCCAGCAGCGTAATGGGCAGGGAGAACACTGAAGCTTTCTTT. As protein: CASSVMGRENTEAFF.